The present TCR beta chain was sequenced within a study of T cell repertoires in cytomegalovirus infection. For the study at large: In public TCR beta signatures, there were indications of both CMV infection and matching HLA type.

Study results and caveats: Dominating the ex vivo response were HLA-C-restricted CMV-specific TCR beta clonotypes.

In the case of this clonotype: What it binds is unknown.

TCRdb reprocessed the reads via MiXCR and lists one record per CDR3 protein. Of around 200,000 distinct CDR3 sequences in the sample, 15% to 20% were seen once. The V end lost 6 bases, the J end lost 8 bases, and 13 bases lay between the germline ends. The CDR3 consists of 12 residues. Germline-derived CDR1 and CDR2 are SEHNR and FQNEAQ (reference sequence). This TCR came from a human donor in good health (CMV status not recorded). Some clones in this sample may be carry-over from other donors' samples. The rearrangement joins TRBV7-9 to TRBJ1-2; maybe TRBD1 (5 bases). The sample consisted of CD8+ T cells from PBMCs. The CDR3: CASRGVKYGYTF. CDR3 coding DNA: TGTGCCAGCAGGGGGGTAAAATACGGCTACACCTTC. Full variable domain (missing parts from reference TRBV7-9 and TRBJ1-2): DTGVSQNPRHKITKRGQNVTFRCDPISEHNRLYWYRQTLGQGPEFLTYFQNEAQLEKSRLLSDRFSAERPKGSFSTLEIQRTEQGDSAMYLCASRGVKYGYTFGSGTRLTVV.